The 11 T cell receptor beta chains presented below share a single source sample, sequenced in a study of T cells after yellow fever vaccination. TCRdb re-derived calls from the 5' RACE reads in MiXCR, one entry per CDR3 protein. This table holds roughly 310,000 distinct CDR3 sequences, less than 4.5% found once. The sequenced sample was PBMCs, obtained on the day of the yellow fever booster vaccination. The receptors shown here come from a man aged 18 to 29 who received the YFV17D yellow fever vaccine.

This clonotype was counted ten times or more. This chain links TRBV9 with TRBJ2-1; 11 bases match TRBD2. V was clipped by 3 bases and J by 7 bases; unmatched bases: 12. CDR3 length equals 17 residues. The V gene's germline CDR1 is SGDLS and CDR2 YYNGEE. CDR3 amino acids: CASSGRSGGASRNEQFF. In DNA form, the CDR3 reads TGTGCCAGCAGCGGCCGTAGCGGGGGGGCCTCACGGAATGAGCAGTTCTTC.

This clonotype was seen a few times. V and J are TRBV5-4 and TRBJ2-5; 9 nucleotides align to TRBD2. The CDR3 sequence is 17 residues long. V gave up 1 base and J gave up 5 bases; unmatched junction bases: 12. Germline loops: CDR1 SGHNT, CDR2 YYREEE (reference sequence). Written as DNA, the CDR3 is TGTGCCAGCAGCTTGTTGGGGCGGCGGGGGGGCCTGGAGACCCAGTACTTC. Protein product: CASSLLGRRGGLETQYF.

This clonotype occurred a few times. The chain couples TRBV20-1 to TRBJ2-1, with TRBD2 as a possible D gene (6 bases). The CDR3 sequence is 14 residues long. The V gene lost 3 bases and the J gene lost 5 bases, with 14 bases spanning the gap. Germline V gene lookup returns CDR1 DFQATT and CDR2 SNEGSKA (reference sequence). CDR3 in DNA: TGCAGTGCTAGCGAGATTGGGGGGAACAATGAGCAGTTCTTC. Translating gives CSASEIGGNNEQFF.

In its sample, this clonotype was seen many times. Written as DNA, the CDR3 is TGTGCCAGCAGCCGAATAGCGGGAGCGGTCCTTGATAAGCAGTTCTTC. Protein product: CASSRIAGAVLDKQFF. V is TRBV3-1 and J is TRBJ2-1; 9 bases fit TRBD2. Germline CDR1 is LGHDT and CDR2 is YNNKEL (reference sequence). The CDR3 is made up of 16 amino acids. The trim removed 4 bases at V and 11 bases at J, leaving 15 bases unmatched.

The gene calls are TRBV11-2 and TRBJ2-7, with D perhaps matching TRBD1 (6 bases). The germline gives CDR1 SGHAT, CDR2 FQNNGV. This CDR3 region has 14 residues. Trimming removed 5 bases from V and 3 bases from J, with 14 bases in between. The CDR3 sequence: CASSPTGLVYEQYV. The CDR3 region has the DNA TGTGCCAGCAGCCCGACAGGACTTGTCTACGAGCAGTACGTC.

There are many counts of this clonotype. V usage is TRBV29-1 and J usage is TRBJ2-7; D might be TRBD1 or TRBD2, each matching 5 bases. The CDR3 covers 12 residues. Trimming pared 6 bases from V and 2 bases from J, leaving 11 bases between. Germline V gives CDR1 SQVTM, CDR2 ANQGSEA. The CDR3 region is CSVLGETYEQYV. In DNA, the CDR3 is TGCAGCGTCCTGGGGGAGACCTACGAGCAGTACGTC.

The gene calls are TRBV24-1 and TRBJ2-3; D tentatively reads TRBD1 or TRBD2 (7 bases each). V gave up 6 bases and J gave up 4 bases, with 25 bases separating them. CDR1 is KGHDR and CDR2 is SFDVKD in the germline V gene. This CDR3 has 18 residues. The CDR3 sequence: CATSQPPTGTMVADTQYF. CDR3 coding DNA: TGTGCCACCAGTCAACCTCCGACAGGGACTATGGTGGCAGATACGCAGTATTTT.

This clonotype was counted ten times or more. The chain couples TRBV4-1 to TRBJ1-2, with a possible D match to TRBD1 (6 bases). CDR1 and CDR2 from the germline V gene are MGHRA and YSYEKL. V shed 1 base and J shed 8 bases, with 17 bases lying between them. The CDR3 loop spans 15 amino acids. The CDR3: CASSQGRQVSVGYTF. As DNA, the CDR3 is TGCGCCAGCAGCCAAGGTCGACAGGTGTCGGTGGGCTACACCTTC.

This clonotype was seen repeatedly, ten times or more. The chain has TRBV27 and TRBJ2-3; D may be TRBD1 (5 bases). CDR3 length equals 14 residues. V was trimmed by 8 bases and J by 4 bases, leaving 16 bases between them. CDR1 is MNHEY, CDR2 SMNVEV, per germline (reference sequence). The CDR3 reads CASSLGVAADTQYF. DNA of the CDR3: TGTGCCAGCTCCCTAGGGGTAGCAGCAGATACGCAGTATTTT.

The table lists this clonotype with many counts. The chain is built from TRBV24-1 and TRBJ2-1, with D perhaps matching TRBD1 or TRBD2 (6 bases each). V lost 1 base and J 9 bases, leaving 21 bases between the germline ends. The CDR3 sequence is 17 residues long. CDR1 and CDR2 from the germline V gene are KGHDR and SFDVKD. The CDR3 nucleotides read TGTGCCACCAGTGATTTCAGCGTGGGGGGCTATAATAGTGAGCAGTTCTTC. Residues: CATSDFSVGGYNSEQFF.

This clonotype appeared many times. The chain carries TRBV4-3 and TRBJ1-2; D gene uncertain. CDR3 length: 14 residues. Germline loops: CDR1 LGHNA, CDR2 YSLEER. Trimming stripped 4 bases from V and 2 bases from J, with 11 bases between. The CDR3 DNA follows: TGCGCCAGCAGCCCACTGACCGCCAACTATGGCTACACCTTC. Translation: CASSPLTANYGYTF.